This TCR beta chain was retrieved from a study of shared clonotypes between healthy human individuals. Study-wide results and caveats: For naive CD4 cells, roughly 4.8% of clonotypes were shared across a handful of donors.

On this clone: Its antigen is as yet unknown. The same CDR3 also results from other DNA sequences found in this sample.

The CDR3 length is 14 residues. With 1 base removed from V and 1 base from J, the gap between germline ends came to 8 bases. Germline CDR1 reads MNHEY; CDR2 reads SMNVEV (reference sequence). Method: immunoSEQ multiplex PCR; TCRdb's copy keeps in-frame clones and lacks some. The sample includes some 1.1 million clones, 70% to 80% of them seen just once. The rearrangement joins TRBV27 to TRBJ2-7; weak D call: TRBD2 (5 bases). The receptor comes from a man between 18 and 35 years old in good health. Some clones in this sample may be carry-over from other donors' samples. Sequencing was performed on memory CD4+ T cells from PBMCs. Stated subset: CD45RA-negative fraction. CDR3 DNA: TGTGCCAGCAGTTTATTTCGGGAATCCTACGAGCAGTACTTC. Translation gives CASSLFRESYEQYF.